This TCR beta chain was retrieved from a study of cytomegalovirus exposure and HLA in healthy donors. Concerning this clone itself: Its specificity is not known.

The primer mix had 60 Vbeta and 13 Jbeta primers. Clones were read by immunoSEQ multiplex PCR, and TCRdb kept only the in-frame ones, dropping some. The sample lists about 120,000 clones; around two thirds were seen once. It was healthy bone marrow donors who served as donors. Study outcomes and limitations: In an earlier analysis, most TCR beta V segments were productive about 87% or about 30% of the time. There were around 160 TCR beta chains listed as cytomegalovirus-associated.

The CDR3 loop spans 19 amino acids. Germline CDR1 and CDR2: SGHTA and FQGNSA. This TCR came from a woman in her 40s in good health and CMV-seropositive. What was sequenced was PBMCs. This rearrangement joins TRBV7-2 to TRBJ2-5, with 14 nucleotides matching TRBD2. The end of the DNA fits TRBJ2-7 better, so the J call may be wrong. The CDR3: CASSTRTSGRRNSGYEQYF. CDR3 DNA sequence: TGTGCCAGCAGCACCCGGACTAGCGGGAGGCGAAACTCCGGATACGAGCAGTACTTC.